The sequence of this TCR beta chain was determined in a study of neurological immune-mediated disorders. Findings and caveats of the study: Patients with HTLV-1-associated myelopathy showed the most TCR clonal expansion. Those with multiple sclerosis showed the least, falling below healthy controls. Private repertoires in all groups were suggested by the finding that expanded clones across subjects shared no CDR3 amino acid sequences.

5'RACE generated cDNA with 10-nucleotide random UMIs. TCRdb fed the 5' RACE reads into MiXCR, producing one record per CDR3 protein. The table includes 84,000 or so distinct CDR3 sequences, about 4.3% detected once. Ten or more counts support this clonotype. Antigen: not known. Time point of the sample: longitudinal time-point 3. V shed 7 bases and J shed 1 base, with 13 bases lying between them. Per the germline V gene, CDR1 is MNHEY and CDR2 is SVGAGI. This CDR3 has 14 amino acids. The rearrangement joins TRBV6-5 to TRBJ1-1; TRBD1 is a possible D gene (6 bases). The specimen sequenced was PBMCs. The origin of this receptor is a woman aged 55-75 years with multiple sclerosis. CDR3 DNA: TGTGCCAGCACCGAGACAGGACCGAACACTGAAGCTTTCTTT. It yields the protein CASTETGPNTEAFF.